The entry below gives a single T cell receptor (beta chain) sequence along with its context. Its antigen is currently not known. Base qualities are not recorded, but no much larger clone differs from it by a single base. These data belong to a study of vaccination and CD4 T cells after COVID-19 (dated by TCRdb to between 2021 and 2024). Describing the broader study: In the convalescent cohort there were six males and four females, among whom were two Hispanic individuals, seven Caucasians, two Asians and one multiracial person. Two doses of either the Pfizer-BioNTech BNT162b2 vaccine (n=8) or the Moderna mRNA-1273 vaccine (n=2) were administered to participants. Post-COVID blood samples were collected from convalescent patients a median of roughly 100 days after diagnosis, with a range of about 30 to 161 days. The time from the second vaccine dose to post-vaccine blood sampling had a median of roughly 72 days and ranged from roughly 12 to 241 days. Overlapping spike peptide pools from SARS-CoV-2 and from the common cold coronaviruses HCoV-NL63, HCoV-OC43 and HCoV-229E were used as culture stimuli. Control cultures received a CEFX viral epitope pool as the positive control, an HIV-1 Nef peptide pool as the negative control, or no peptide. In 10 COVID-19 convalescent patients and a few infection-naive healthy vaccine recipients, the spike-specific CD4+ TCR repertoire before mRNA vaccination was compared with the repertoire after mRNA vaccination.

The sample's treatment or condition label, in plain terms: approximately nine-day PBMC culture with coronavirus spike peptide pools or control peptides (ViraFEST assay). The ViraFEST assay was used in the study, in which antigen-specific T cells were expanded with peptide pools and expanded clonotypes were subsequently identified by TCR sequencing. The absence of prior SARS-CoV-2 infection in healthy vaccine recipients was confirmed by negative nucleocapsid antibody tests before and after vaccination. Each well held around 1.9 million PBMCs cultured with about 9.8 ug/ml peptide pools in IMDM containing roughly 5% human AB serum and roughly 9 IU/ml IL-2. Half of the culture medium was replaced with fresh IL-2-containing medium on days 3 and 7. After approximately 11 days of culture, CD4+ T cells were isolated by negative selection with the EasySep CD4+ T cell isolation kit. Ficoll-Paque Plus gradient centrifugation was used to isolate PBMCs from whole blood, and the isolated PBMCs were then either used fresh or cryopreserved at -140C. Triplicate wells were generally used for each culture condition.

The study at large found these results: Of the vaccine-specific clones in convalescent patients, 304 of 307, or nearly all, reacted only to SARS-CoV-2 spike and did not cross-react with common cold coronaviruses. In convalescent patients, a median 86.3% of post-vaccine SARS-CoV-2-reactive clones were detected only after vaccination, suggesting vaccine-specific priming. Only a relatively small number of convalescent patients were included in the study, and early timepoints following natural infection were not analyzed. The median count of SARS-CoV-2-reactive clonotypes went up from about 23 after infection to more than 30 after vaccination, although the change was not significant.

The method behind the library was PCR. TCR sequencing of DNA from cultured CD4+ T cells used the Oncomine TCR Beta short-read assay at the Johns Hopkins FTIC core. Genomic DNA was extracted from the cultured CD4+ T cells with the QIAamp micro DNA kit. Oncomine TCR Beta libraries from cultured CD4+ T cells were pooled using unique dual indexes and sequenced on an Illumina iSeq 100. In the paper's pipeline: Non-productive sequences were filtered out, and CDR3s that did not start with C, did not end with F or W, or were shorter than 7 amino acids were discarded. The MANAFEST web application was used to identify antigen-specific clonotypes by comparing peptide-stimulated wells against reference wells and other culture wells. An FDR below 0.05, an odds ratio above 5, and a productive frequency above 0.1% in at least two of three replicate wells were required for clones to be considered positive. A clonotype was classed as cross-reactive if the clonotype showed significant expansion both in SARS-CoV-2 spike wells and in at least one common cold coronavirus spike condition. Using R version 3.6.1, CDR3 homology was evaluated through Levenshtein distances (stringdist) along with unrooted phylogenetic trees (ape). The raw public reads went through TCRdb reprocessing: fastp at Q25, MiXCR clone calling, in-frame beta chains kept. Rows are combined by CDR3 protein, so each entry shows the most common genes and DNA. TCRdb, rather than the study authors, made the V and J calls. Counted in this sample were around 15,000 distinct CDR3 sequences; roughly 80% of them appeared once. The ten largest clones take up around 9.9% of the sample.

This material consisted of CD4+ T cells from blood, cultured in vitro, taken after SARS-CoV-2 vaccination. The sequence derives from a human donor who received a COVID-19 vaccine.

The DNA reads as follows: TGTGCCAGCAGCTTAGGCCCGGGACAGGGGCTGGATGGCTACACCTTC. The resulting protein is CASSLGPGQGLDGYTF. The sequence links TRBV7-2 to TRBJ1-2; TRBD1 fits 10 bases in the junction. The CDR3 spans 16 residues, from the cysteine through the phenylalanine. Only the CDR3 part of the read is kept: 48 bases, read in frame from the first base. V has 1 base trimmed and J has 6 bases trimmed; junction bases matching no gene number 8. In the germline V gene, CDR1 corresponds to SGHTA and CDR2 to FQGNSA.